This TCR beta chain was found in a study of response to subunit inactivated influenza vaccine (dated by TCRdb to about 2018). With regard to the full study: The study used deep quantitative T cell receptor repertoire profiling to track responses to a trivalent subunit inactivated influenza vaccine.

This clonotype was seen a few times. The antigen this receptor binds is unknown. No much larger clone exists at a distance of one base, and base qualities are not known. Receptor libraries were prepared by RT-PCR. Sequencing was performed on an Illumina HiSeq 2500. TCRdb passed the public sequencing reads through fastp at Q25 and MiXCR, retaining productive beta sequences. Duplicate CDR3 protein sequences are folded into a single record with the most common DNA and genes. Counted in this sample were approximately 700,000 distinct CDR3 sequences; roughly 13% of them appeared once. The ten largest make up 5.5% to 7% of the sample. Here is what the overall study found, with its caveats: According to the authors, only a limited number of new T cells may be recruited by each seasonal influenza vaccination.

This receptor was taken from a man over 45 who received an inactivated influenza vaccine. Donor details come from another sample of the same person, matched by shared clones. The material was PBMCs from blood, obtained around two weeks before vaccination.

The CDR3 reads as follows: CASSPKQGFGYTF. The nucleotide sequence is given as TGCGCCAGCAGCCCGAAGCAAGGGTTTGGCTACACCTTC. Recombination connected TRBV4-3 to TRBJ1-2, with the identity of the D gene unclear. Including the terminal cysteine and phenylalanine, the CDR3 comprises 13 residues. Just the 39-base CDR3 DNA is kept, in frame starting at base 1. CDR1 LGHNA and CDR2 YSLEER were looked up in the germline V gene. The germline ends are 13 bases apart after V is trimmed by 4 bases and J by 7 bases.